This T cell receptor beta chain was sequenced during a study of T cells after yellow fever vaccination. Study-level information: With SMART-Seq v4 Ultra Low Input, the fractions containing low cell numbers were prepared. The study's findings and limits: At around 95% for CD4 and approximately 88% for CD8, most primary-vaccination clones showed up again after the booster. Researchers report a weaker secondary response that nonetheless peaked faster, day 5 versus 15.

The TCR cDNA carried a universal primer site and UMIs from 5'RACE template switching. TCRdb itself ran the 5' RACE reads through MiXCR, one entry per CDR3 protein. This table holds about 350,000 distinct CDR3 sequences, 7% to 9% found once. V was clipped by 3 bases and J by 8 bases; unmatched bases: 3. The CDR3 contains 12 residues. Germline loops: CDR1 KGHSH, CDR2 LQKENI. As to this clonotype: Its target is not known.

The source of this sequence is a man younger than 30 who received the YFV17D yellow fever vaccine. The chain links TRBV18 to TRBJ1-2; 7 nucleotides agree with TRBD1. The sequencing used PBMCs, collected roughly seven weeks after the first yellow fever vaccination. CDR3 sequence (DNA): TGTGCCAGCTCACCTACGACAGGGGGCTACACCTTC. As protein: CASSPTTGGYTF.